The entry that follows covers one T cell receptor (beta chain) sequence. Its antigen is not identified. The data derive from a study of T cell responses to AZD1222 COVID-19 vaccine. Study outcomes and limitations: Increases in Spike-specific TCR breadth and depth were seen after two AZD1222 doses. The study sampled repertoires only after the peak T cell response. Females made up more of the donors, who were largely white British, and clonal diversity may have come out too low. Recipients of AZD1222 seropositive at baseline numbered only 5 or 6.

The assay was immunoSEQ multiplex PCR, and TCRdb's table has in-frame clones only and misses some. The data hold roughly 70,000 clones, with roughly 89% observed a single time. The V and J ends lost 2 bases and 10 bases, in that order; junction bases with no gene match: 5. CDR1 and CDR2 from the germline V gene are MNHEY and SMNVEV (reference sequence). The CDR3 extends over 15 amino acids. The rearrangement uses TRBV27 and TRBJ2-1, with 13 bases identical to TRBD2. Sample: peripheral blood, taken on day 0 of AZD1222 vaccination. The sequence was obtained from an adult in good health. The CDR3 coding sequence is TGTGCCAGCAGTTTAAACGGACTAGCGGGAGAGGAGCAGTTCTTC. It yields the protein CASSLNGLAGEEQFF.